Below, 30 T cell receptor beta chains from the same sample are listed, as sequenced in a study of cytomegalovirus exposure and HLA in healthy donors. The PCR ran on 60 Vbeta and 13 Jbeta primers. The repertoire was sequenced with immunoSEQ multiplex PCR; TCRdb's copy has only in-frame clones and lacks some. This table has about 190,000 clones, about 85% appearing once. Sequencing was done on a sample of PBMCs. These receptors were taken from a boy aged 2 to 10 in good health and CMV-seronegative.

The V gene is TRBV27, the J gene TRBJ2-7, with 7 bases identical to TRBD2. CDR1 and CDR2 from the germline V gene are MNHEY and SMNVEV (reference sequence). The CDR3 has 14 amino acids. J gave up 4 bases and V 6 bases, and 9 bases lay outside the gene matches. DNA of the CDR3: TGTGCCAGCAGCTGGGGGGGAGGGGAGTACGAGCAGTACTTC. This sequence encodes CASSWGGGEYEQYF.

The V and J genes are TRBV29-1 and TRBJ2-1; TRBD2 aligns across 10 bases. CDR1 and CDR2 from the germline V gene are SQVTM and ANQGSEA. The ends lost 4 bases at V and 0 bases at J; junction bases unmatched: 3. This CDR3 contains 15 residues. Written as DNA, the CDR3 is TGCAGCGTTGGGACTAGCGGTAGCTCCTACAATGAGCAGTTCTTC. Protein sequence: CSVGTSGSSYNEQFF.

The chain couples TRBV7-2 to TRBJ2-3; 11 bases are a match to TRBD2. This CDR3 is built from 16 residues. CDR1 SGHTA and CDR2 FQGNSA come from the germline V gene. Trimming cost V 5 bases and J 6 bases; bases outside gene matches: 10. The CDR3 sequence is CASSISSGGAGDTQYF. As DNA, the CDR3 is TGTGCCAGCAGCATAAGTAGCGGGGGGGCAGGGGATACGCAGTATTTT.

The chain recombines TRBV5-1 with TRBJ1-3; D is possibly TRBD1 (5 bases). The CDR3 totals 16 residues. The germline CDR1 and CDR2 sequences are SGHRS and YFSETQ. V was pared by 0 bases and J by 0 bases, with 10 bases between. The CDR3 loop reads CASSLDRIFSGNTIYF. The CDR3 DNA sequence: TGCGCCAGCAGCTTGGACAGGATCTTCTCTGGAAACACCATATATTTT.

The chain recombines TRBV29-1 with TRBJ2-7, with TRBD2 as a possible D gene (5 bases). Per the germline V gene, CDR1 is SQVTM and CDR2 is ANQGSEA. The CDR3 extends over 15 amino acids. Trimming left V 4 bases short and J 0 bases short, with 16 bases between. CDR3 sequence: CSVAPTLEGSYEQYF. The CDR3 DNA reads TGCAGCGTTGCCCCGACTCTCGAGGGCTCCTACGAGCAGTACTTC.

The chain employs TRBV7-9 and TRBJ2-3; TRBD2 agrees at 7 bases. The germline gives CDR1 SEHNR, CDR2 FQNEAQ (reference sequence). Trimming took 6 bases from V and 2 from J; bases not matched to a gene: 5. The CDR3 consists of 14 residues. The CDR3 reads CASSPGLDTDTQYF. The CDR3, as DNA: TGTGCCAGCAGTCCCGGACTAGACACAGATACGCAGTATTTT.

The chain joins TRBV27 to TRBJ2-1, with 7 bases lining up with TRBD2. After removal of 4 bases from V and 9 bases from J, the junction contained 18 bases not matched to a gene. CDR1 is MNHEY and CDR2 is SMNVEV in the germline V gene (reference sequence). This CDR3 comprises 17 residues. The CDR3 region is CASSSLVGREFFREQFF. CDR3 in DNA: TGTGCCAGCAGTTCCCTGGTCGGGCGGGAGTTTTTCCGTGAGCAGTTCTTC.

The chain uses TRBV5-1 and TRBJ2-2; D gene ambiguous. V lost 2 bases and J lost 7, with 3 bases in between. This CDR3 comprises 11 residues. The germline V gene has CDR1 SGHRS and CDR2 YFSETQ. CDR3 loop: CASSFLGELFF. CDR3 coding DNA: TGCGCCAGCAGCTTTCTCGGGGAGCTGTTTTTT.

CDR3 sequence reads: CASSQLAGVGETQYF. Written as DNA, the CDR3 is TGTGCCAGCAGTCAACTAGCGGGAGTGGGAGAGACCCAGTACTTC. V and J are TRBV2 and TRBJ2-5, with 11 bases matching TRBD2. This CDR3 is 15 amino acids long. With V trimmed by 5 bases and J by 4 bases, 6 bases remained unmatched. In germline, CDR1 is SNHLY, CDR2 FYNNEI.

The chain combines TRBV27 with TRBJ1-6, with D perhaps matching TRBD1 (6 bases). V was clipped by 6 bases and J by 7 bases, with 19 bases between them. CDR1 MNHEY and CDR2 SMNVEV come from the germline V gene (reference sequence). This CDR3 contains 16 residues. CDR3 in amino acids: CASSRPLGAENSPLHF. CDR3 sequence (DNA): TGTGCCAGCAGCCGTCCTTTGGGGGCTGAGAATTCACCCCTCCACTTT.

The chain recombines TRBV2 with TRBJ2-1, with TRBD2 identical over 14 bases. This CDR3 has 22 residues. The junction had 19 bases not matched to a gene; V was cut back by 6 bases and J by 0 bases. Germline V gives CDR1 SNHLY, CDR2 FYNNEI. The CDR3 DNA sequence: TGTGCCAGCAGCGGCAACGTAGCTGCGGGACTAGCGGGGGACAGCTCCTACAATGAGCAGTTCTTC. Protein sequence: CASSGNVAAGLAGDSSYNEQFF.

V is TRBV27 and J is TRBJ2-7, with D possibly TRBD1 on 5 matching bases. Trimming cost V 6 bases and J 4 bases, with 10 bases left between them. The CDR3 consists of 12 residues. Germline V gene sequence: CDR1 MNHEY, CDR2 SMNVEV (reference sequence). CDR3 in DNA: TGTGCCAGCAGGGCCAGGGCTTACGAGCAGTACTTC. Translated, it gives CASRARAYEQYF.

The gene calls are TRBV15 and TRBJ2-3, with 7 positions matching TRBD1. The germline V gene has CDR1 LNHNV and CDR2 YYDKDF (reference sequence). The junction had 4 bases not matched to a gene; V was cut back by 4 bases and J by 0 bases. The CDR3 contains 15 residues. The CDR3 spells CATSKGQMSTDTQYF. The CDR3, as DNA: TGTGCCACCAGCAAGGGACAGATGAGCACAGATACGCAGTATTTT.

CDR3 sequence (DNA): TGTGCCAGTCCTCAGGGGTCTAAGAGCTCTGGAAACACCATATATTTT. Amino acids: CASPQGSKSSGNTIYF. The gene calls are TRBV19 and TRBJ1-3; perhaps TRBD1 as D (6 bases). With 8 bases removed from V and 0 bases from J, the gap between germline ends came to 17 bases. Germline values: CDR1 LNHDA, CDR2 SQIVND (reference sequence). CDR3 length: 16 residues.

This clone was seen only once. The chain employs TRBV28 and TRBJ2-7; 8 bases line up with TRBD2. V trimming: 5 bases; J trimming: 5 bases; junction bases outside the gene matches: 11. CDR3 length: 15 residues. CDR1 and CDR2 (germline): MDHEN, SYDVKM. In nucleotides, the CDR3 is TGTGCCAGCAGTCCCCATCACGGGGGGGTCAACGAGCAGTACTTC. This sequence encodes CASSPHHGGVNEQYF.

The chain employs TRBV28 and TRBJ2-6, with D perhaps matching TRBD1 (7 bases). The CDR3 sequence is 17 residues long. CDR1 is MDHEN, CDR2 SYDVKM, per germline. Trimming took off 4 bases at V and 2 bases at J, with 15 bases between the two ends. The CDR3 DNA is TGTGCCAGCAGTTCTAGGAGGGGGCTCGCTGGGGCCAACGTCCTGACTTTC. As protein: CASSSRRGLAGANVLTF. Looking up the rest from reference TRBV28 and TRBJ2-6 gives the full variable domain: DVKVTQSSRYLVKRTGEKVFLECVQDMDHENMFWYRQDPGLGLRLIYFSYDVKMKEKGDIPEGYSVSREKKERFSLILESASTNQTSMYLCASSSRRGLAGANVLTFGAGSRLTVL.

The chain couples TRBV25-1 to TRBJ1-1; D is unclear. Germline loops: CDR1 MGHDK, CDR2 SYGVNS. With 3 bases removed from V and 1 base from J, the gap between germline ends came to 6 bases. The CDR3 has 13 amino acids. CDR3: CASSDIQNTEAFF. The CDR3 DNA follows: TGTGCCAGCAGTGATATACAGAACACTGAAGCTTTCTTT.

V is TRBV9 and J is TRBJ1-1; D not certain. Germline V gene sequence: CDR1 SGDLS, CDR2 YYNGEE. The CDR3 runs 16 residues. V lost 4 bases to trimming and J lost 11 bases, with 27 bases between them. CDR3 amino acids: CASSPSREHRRVRAFF. The CDR3 coding sequence is TGTGCCAGCAGCCCATCGCGGGAACATCGACGGGTGCGGGCTTTCTTT.

V usage is TRBV19 and J usage is TRBJ2-3; weak D call: TRBD2 (6 bases). CDR1 is LNHDA and CDR2 is SQIVND in the germline V gene (reference sequence). CDR3 length: 16 amino acids. The germline V and J ends were trimmed by 0 bases and 0 bases, with 10 bases remaining between them. CDR3 loop: CASSIDRGGSTDTQYF. CDR3 in DNA: TGTGCCAGTAGTATAGATCGCGGAGGGAGCACAGATACGCAGTATTTT.

This clone was picked up a small number of times. V gene TRBV7-9 combines with J gene TRBJ2-7, with 8 bases lining up with TRBD1. V dropped 5 bases and J dropped 5; count of bases not matched to a gene: 11. CDR3 length: 15 residues. Germline assignment: CDR1 SEHNR and CDR2 FQNEAQ (reference sequence). The CDR3 sequence: CASSTLTGAGNEQYF. The CDR3 nucleotides are TGTGCCAGCAGCACGTTGACAGGGGCGGGAAACGAGCAGTACTTC.

The chain carries TRBV18 and TRBJ2-3; TRBD1 aligns across 10 bases. V lost 4 bases to trimming and J lost 5 bases; unmatched junction nucleotides: 3. The CDR3 is 14 residues long. CDR1 is KGHSH and CDR2 is LQKENI in the germline V gene. This CDR3 reads CASSRDRGGDTQYF. CDR3 in DNA: TGTGCCAGCTCACGGGACAGGGGCGGAGATACGCAGTATTTT.

The chain is built from TRBV25-1 and TRBJ2-7; 9 positions match TRBD1. The trim removed 10 bases at V and 2 bases at J, leaving 9 bases unmatched. The CDR3 spans 14 residues. The germline gives CDR1 MGHDK, CDR2 SYGVNS. The CDR3 DNA reads as TGTGCCACTAAAGACAGGGGGATCCCCTACGAGCAGTACTTC. This sequence encodes CATKDRGIPYEQYF.

This chain connects TRBV28 to TRBJ1-1; 7 nucleotides line up with TRBD1. CDR3 length equals 14 residues. The ends lost 6 bases at V and 2 bases at J; junction bases unmatched: 6. The germline CDR1 and CDR2 sequences are MDHEN and SYDVKM. CDR3 in DNA: TGTGCCAGCAGCTACGGGACAGCCAACACTGAAGCTTTCTTT. As protein: CASSYGTANTEAFF. The full variable domain, with the rest looked up from reference TRBV28 and TRBJ1-1, is DVKVTQSSRYLVKRTGEKVFLECVQDMDHENMFWYRQDPGLGLRLIYFSYDVKMKEKGDIPEGYSVSREKKERFSLILESASTNQTSMYLCASSYGTANTEAFFGQGTRLTVV.

CDR3 region: CASSLMSGTGDEQYF. The CDR3 region has the DNA TGTGCCAGCAGCTTAATGAGCGGGACGGGGGACGAGCAGTACTTC. The chain couples TRBV7-3 to TRBJ2-7, with 7 positions matching TRBD2. CDR3 size: 15 residues. The V segment lost 1 base and the J segment 5 bases; nucleotides outside the gene matches: 8. The germline V gene encodes CDR1 SGHTA and CDR2 FQGTGA.

The chain recombines TRBV10-3 with TRBJ1-6; 7 nucleotides align to TRBD1. This CDR3 has 16 residues. Germline-derived CDR1 and CDR2 are ENHRY and SYGVKD. With 3 bases clipped from V and 6 bases from J, the junction kept 8 bases outside the gene matches. CDR3 amino acids: CAISDQGGQPNSPLHF. For the CDR3, the DNA is TGTGCCATCAGTGACCAGGGGGGACAGCCTAATTCACCCCTCCACTTT.

V and J are TRBV19 and TRBJ2-2, with a possible D match to TRBD2 (5 bases). V lost 1 base and J 2 bases, leaving 11 bases between the germline ends. The CDR3 sequence is 16 residues long. Per germline, CDR1 LNHDA and CDR2 SQIVND (reference sequence). The CDR3 nucleotides read TGTGCCAGTAGTATAGTTCCGGGGATAAACACCGGGGAGCTGTTTTTT. This encodes CASSIVPGINTGELFF.

The chain recombines TRBV18 with TRBJ2-1; perhaps TRBD1 as D (7 bases). The CDR3 is 15 residues long. Between the trimmed V and J ends, which lost 6 bases and 5 bases, there was a span of 17 bases. CDR1 is KGHSH and CDR2 is LQKENI in the germline V gene. The CDR3 region has the DNA TGTGCCAGCTCGGGGGGCAGGGGGACCCACAATGAGCAGTTCTTC. Residues: CASSGGRGTHNEQFF. The full variable domain, with the rest looked up from reference TRBV18 and TRBJ2-1, is NAGVMQNPRHLVRRRGQEARLRCSPMKGHSHVYWYRQLPEEGLKFMVYLQKENIIDESGMPKERFSAEFPKEGPSILRIQQVVRGDSAAYFCASSGGRGTHNEQFFGPGTRLTVL.

This clone is a singleton in its sample. The J gene is TRBJ2-5, the V gene TRBV27; the match to TRBD1 covers 8 bases. The J call is doubtful: the DNA matches TRBJ2-7 better. CDR1 MNHEY and CDR2 SMNVEV come from the germline V gene (reference sequence). This CDR3 spans 21 amino acids. CDR3 sequence (DNA): TGTGCCAGCAGTTCGATCAGCCCAAGCAGACAGGGGAGTAAGAGGACCTACGAGCAGTACTTC. Its translation is CASSSISPSRQGSKRTYEQYF.

The chain carries TRBV6-1 and TRBJ2-7; 10 bases align to TRBD2. The CDR3 is 14 residues long. V was pared by 5 bases and J by 3 bases, with 4 bases of the junction left unmatched. Per the germline V gene, CDR1 is MNHNS and CDR2 is SASEGT. CDR3 protein: CASSTSSGGYEQYF. The CDR3 DNA sequence: TGTGCCAGCAGTACTTCTAGCGGGGGCTACGAGCAGTACTTC.

This chain uses TRBV19 with TRBJ1-1; D possibly corresponds to TRBD1 (6 bases). The V gene lost 2 bases and the J gene lost 3 bases, with 10 bases spanning the gap. Germline CDR1 and CDR2: LNHDA and SQIVND (reference sequence). The CDR3 spans 14 residues. CDR3 DNA sequence: TGTGCCAGTAGTATACGGGGGGCGTACACTGAAGCTTTCTTT. This encodes CASSIRGAYTEAFF.